The entry below describes one TCR beta chain. The antigen remains unidentified. These data belong to a study of cytomegalovirus exposure and HLA in healthy donors. Study-wide findings and caveats: Cytomegalovirus-associated status was assigned to around 160 TCR beta chains. After further analysis at a later stage, 16,951 TCR beta sequences were associated with HLA alleles at 0.05 false discovery rate. One cluster of highly shared sequence variants probably arose as a sequencing artifact. On later analysis, the bulk of CMV-associated TCR beta chains appeared to be HLA-restricted.

PCR was performed using 60 Vbeta and 13 Jbeta primers. Generated by immunoSEQ multiplex PCR, the TCRdb table keeps only in-frame clones and is missing some. The repertoire holds some 170,000 clones, with roughly 79% as singletons. The receptor's source is a woman aged 18-35 years in good health and CMV-seropositive. Sequenced input: PBMCs.

The CDR3 DNA follows: TGTGCCTGGAGTGTCACCCACTCCAAGAACACTGAAGCTTTCTTT. This codes for CAWSVTHSKNTEAFF. This chain connects TRBV30 to TRBJ1-1; D gene unclear. The germline CDR1 and CDR2 sequences are GTSNPN and SVGIG (reference sequence). The CDR3 sequence is 15 residues long. Between the trimmed V and J ends, which lost 0 bases and 1 base, there was a span of 12 bases.